Below, one T cell receptor beta chain is given with its context. The repertoire was sequenced with immunoSEQ multiplex PCR; TCRdb's copy has only in-frame clones and lacks some. The sample records 30,000 to 35,000 clones, around 79% being singletons. Per the germline V gene, CDR1 is SQVTM and CDR2 is ANQGSEA. This CDR3 comprises 12 residues. Trimming cost V 7 bases and J 5 bases; bases outside gene matches: 4. The source of the sample is a study of OX40 agonist ivuxolimab in advanced cancers. Specimen: CD4+ or CD8+ T cells sorted from blood, collected in a trial of the OX40 agonist ivuxolimab. This chain connects TRBV29-1 to TRBJ2-7, with 11 nucleotides matching TRBD1. The receptor was derived from an adult with an advanced solid tumor such as melanoma, head and neck, liver or kidney cancer. Here the CDR3 DNA reads TGCAGCGCTCGGACAGGGGGCAACGAGCAGTACTTC. It encodes CSARTGGNEQYF.